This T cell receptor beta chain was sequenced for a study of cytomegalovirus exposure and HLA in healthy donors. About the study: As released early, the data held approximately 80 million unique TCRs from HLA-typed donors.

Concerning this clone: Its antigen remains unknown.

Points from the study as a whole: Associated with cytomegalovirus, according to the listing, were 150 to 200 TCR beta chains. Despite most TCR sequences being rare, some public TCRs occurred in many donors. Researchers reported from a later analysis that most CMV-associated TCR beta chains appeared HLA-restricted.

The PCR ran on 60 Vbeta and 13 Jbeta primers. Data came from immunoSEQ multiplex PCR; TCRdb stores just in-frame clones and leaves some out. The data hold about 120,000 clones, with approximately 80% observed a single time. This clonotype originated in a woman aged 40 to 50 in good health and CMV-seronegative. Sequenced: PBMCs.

CDR3: CASWTYPGAYTF. The CDR3 DNA sequence: TGTGCCAGCTGGACATACCCCGGAGCCTACACCTTC. The chain carries TRBV27 and TRBJ1-2; D is perhaps TRBD1 (5 bases). Germline values: CDR1 MNHEY, CDR2 SMNVEV (reference sequence). The CDR3 contains 12 residues. The V end lost 8 bases, the J end lost 10 bases, and 17 bases lay between the germline ends.